The next 21 T cell receptor beta chains were all read from a single sample in a study of blood T cell repertoires in COVID-19. Profiled with immunoSEQ multiplex PCR; TCRdb holds only in-frame clones, not every one. The sample carries fewer than 250,000 clones, 88% recorded once. The sample consisted of peripheral blood. Receptors originate from a man between 65 and 79 years old with acute or convalescent COVID-19.

The rearrangement uses TRBV3-1 (or the pseudogene TRBV3-2) and TRBJ1-2; D is unclear. V lost 0 bases and J lost 2, with 10 bases in between. Germline CDR1 is LGHDT and CDR2 is YNNKEL (reference sequence). The CDR3 runs to 15 residues. CDR3 in DNA: TGTGCCAGCAGCCAAGAATACACGCTCAACTATGGCTACACCTTC. As protein: CASSQEYTLNYGYTF.

The rearrangement joins TRBV5-1 to TRBJ1-2; 8 nucleotides align to TRBD1. J gave up 2 bases and V 3 bases, and 3 bases lay outside the gene matches. In germline, CDR1 is SGHRS, CDR2 YFSETQ. This CDR3 has 14 residues. The CDR3 loop reads CASSSGQGNYGYTF. CDR3 bases: TGCGCCAGCAGCTCCGGACAGGGCAACTATGGCTACACCTTC.

The J gene is TRBJ2-7, the V gene TRBV9, with 7 bases lining up with TRBD1. The germline V gene has CDR1 SGDLS and CDR2 YYNGEE. V shed 5 bases, J shed 2 bases, and the junction held 13 bases outside the gene matches. The CDR3 covers 16 residues. The CDR3 is CASSKQTGNPPYEQYF. The CDR3 region has the DNA TGTGCCAGCAGTAAGCAGACAGGGAACCCCCCCTACGAGCAGTACTTC.

The V and J genes are TRBV7-2 and TRBJ2-5; 7 nucleotides agree with TRBD1. In germline, CDR1 is SGHTA, CDR2 FQGNSA. Losses at the gene ends were 7 bases for V and 1 base for J; bases not matched to a gene: 9. The CDR3 consists of 15 residues. CDR3 residues: CASTFWGQTQETQYF. The CDR3 region has the DNA TGTGCCAGCACCTTTTGGGGACAGACCCAAGAGACCCAGTACTTC.

This clone was recorded once. This chain links TRBV7-9 with TRBJ2-7; TRBD1 aligns across 7 bases. The germline V gene encodes CDR1 SEHNR and CDR2 FQNEAQ (reference sequence). The CDR3 is 13 residues long. Unmatched junction bases numbered 6, after V lost 6 bases and J lost 4 bases. In DNA form, the CDR3 reads TGTGCCAGCAGACGGACAGGAGAATACGAGCAGTACTTC. It translates to CASRRTGEYEQYF.

This rearrangement joins TRBV6-5 to TRBJ1-1, with 9 bases identical to TRBD1. Germline V gene lookup returns CDR1 MNHEY and CDR2 SVGAGI. Unmatched junction bases numbered 2, after V lost 8 bases and J lost 1 base. The CDR3 has 13 residues. The CDR3 sequence is CASHRGQNTEAFF. The CDR3 nucleotides read TGTGCCAGCCACAGGGGGCAGAACACTGAAGCTTTCTTT.

V gene TRBV5-1 combines with J gene TRBJ2-1; the match to TRBD1 covers 7 bases. Losses at the gene ends were 3 bases for V and 6 bases for J; bases not matched to a gene: 6. The germline V gene has CDR1 SGHRS and CDR2 YFSETQ. The CDR3 runs 14 residues. The CDR3 sequence is CASSSVGDSNEQFF. The CDR3 DNA sequence: TGCGCCAGCAGCTCCGTGGGGGACAGCAATGAGCAGTTCTTC.

This clone was counted between two and nine times. The chain couples TRBV28 to TRBJ1-2; no reliable D call. The CDR3 covers 12 residues. The germline V gene has CDR1 MDHEN and CDR2 SYDVKM. V gave up 8 bases and J gave up 0 bases, with 7 bases separating them. CDR3 region: CASRLTNYGYTF. The DNA of the CDR3 is TGTGCCAGCCGTCTAACTAACTATGGCTACACCTTC.

The chain links TRBV19 to TRBJ1-1, with TRBD1 matching over 8 bases. Trimming at V came to 5 bases and at J to 5 bases, leaving 13 bases not matched to a gene. Per germline, CDR1 LNHDA and CDR2 SQIVND (reference sequence). The CDR3 runs to 16 residues. The CDR3 sequence: CASSFRQGWSTTEAFF. In DNA form, the CDR3 reads TGTGCCAGTAGTTTCAGACAGGGGTGGTCCACTACTGAAGCTTTCTTT.

The gene calls are TRBV6-5 and TRBJ2-3; weak D call: TRBD2 (6 bases). CDR3 length equals 15 residues. Looked up from germline, CDR1 is MNHEY and CDR2 is SVGAGI. V lost 8 bases, J lost 2 bases, and 17 bases lay in between. CDR3 nucleotides: TGTGCCAGCTCTTCTCGGGGAGGCGACACAGATACGCAGTATTTT. Translated: CASSSRGGDTDTQYF.

The chain couples TRBV7-9 to TRBJ2-1; 9 nucleotides align to TRBD2. There are 16 residues in the CDR3. The germline gives CDR1 SEHNR, CDR2 FQNEAQ (reference sequence). The ends lost 5 bases at V and 5 bases at J; junction bases unmatched: 10. The CDR3 is CASSPGLAGIHNEQFF. The DNA of the CDR3 is TGTGCCAGCAGCCCCGGCCTAGCGGGGATACACAATGAGCAGTTCTTC.

The chain recombines TRBV5-1 with TRBJ2-5; possible D gene TRBD2, 6 bases. The CDR3 contains 15 residues. Trimming stripped 1 base from V and 2 bases from J, with 12 bases between. Per the germline V gene, CDR1 is SGHRS and CDR2 is YFSETQ. The CDR3 loop is CASSLFGSGQETQYF. Here the CDR3 DNA reads TGCGCCAGCAGCTTGTTCGGGAGCGGGCAAGAGACCCAGTACTTC.

This clone was found once. The chain is built from TRBV11-2 and TRBJ1-6, with a tentative D call TRBD1 (6 bases). This CDR3 is 15 amino acids long. Per germline, CDR1 SGHAT and CDR2 FQNNGV. Trimming took 2 bases from V and 8 from J, leaving 13 bases between them. DNA of the CDR3: TGTGCCAGCAGCTTAAGGGGGGGCGGCGATTCACCCCTCCACTTT. It is translated as CASSLRGGGDSPLHF.

Only a few counts were recorded for this clone. The rearrangement joins TRBV30 to TRBJ1-3, with D hard to call. The CDR3 contains 17 residues. Trimming left V 0 bases short and J 0 bases short, with 15 bases between. Germline V lookup: CDR1 GTSNPN, CDR2 SVGIG (reference sequence). The CDR3, as DNA: TGTGCCTGGAGTGTCCCTCTCTGGAGTTCCTCTGGAAACACCATATATTTT. This gives the protein CAWSVPLWSSSGNTIYF.

CDR3 region: CASSLAGSQPQHF. CDR3 nucleotides: TGCGCCAGCAGCCTGGCAGGGTCCCAGCCCCAGCATTTT. The chain has TRBV4-3 and TRBJ1-5; D is perhaps TRBD1 (5 bases). Trimming removed 4 bases from V and 7 bases from J, with 11 bases in between. From germline, CDR1 is LGHNA and CDR2 YSLEER. The CDR3 runs 13 residues.

The CDR3 nucleotides read TGTGCCATCAGGGGACTAGCGGGAGGGCCGGGCAATGAGCAGTTCTTC. It translates to CAIRGLAGGPGNEQFF. The rearrangement joins TRBV27 to TRBJ2-1; 16 nucleotides match TRBD2. CDR3 length: 16 amino acids. Unmatched junction bases numbered 9, after V lost 10 bases and J lost 6 bases. The germline CDR1 and CDR2 sequences are MNHEY and SMNVEV (reference sequence).

The chain uses TRBV5-5 and TRBJ1-4, with D possibly TRBD1 on 5 matching bases. Per the germline V gene, CDR1 is SGHKS and CDR2 is YYEKEE (reference sequence). Trimming took off 1 base at V and 10 bases at J, with 14 bases between the two ends. CDR3 length equals 14 residues. The CDR3 DNA is TGTGCCAGCAGCTTGTATTCGACAGACGCAAAACTGTTTTTT. The encoded protein is CASSLYSTDAKLFF.

Only one count was recorded for this clone. This sequence joins TRBV6-5 and TRBJ2-2, with 8 bases identical to TRBD2. Trimming at V came to 6 bases and at J to 4 bases, leaving 4 bases not matched to a gene. Per germline, CDR1 MNHEY and CDR2 SVGAGI. The length of the CDR3 is 14 residues. The CDR3 nucleotides read TGTGCCAGCAGCTTCAGCGGGAGCACCGGGGAGCTGTTTTTT. Translating gives CASSFSGSTGELFF.

The chain couples TRBV4-1 to TRBJ2-7, with 7 bases aligning to TRBD1. The germline V gene has CDR1 MGHRA and CDR2 YSYEKL. J was trimmed by 2 bases and V by 0 bases; bases with no gene match: 4. The CDR3 is 15 amino acids. DNA of the CDR3: TGCGCCAGCAGCCAAGAGGGACAGCCCCCCTACGAGCAGTACTTC. Translating it yields CASSQEGQPPYEQYF.

The sample holds one count of this clone. The chain recombines TRBV9 with TRBJ2-5; D is perhaps TRBD2 (7 bases). Germline values: CDR1 SGDLS, CDR2 YYNGEE. The CDR3 is 12 amino acids. V gave up 4 bases and J gave up 9 bases, with 13 bases separating them. CDR3 protein: CASSPRGGAQYF. The CDR3 region has the DNA TGTGCCAGCAGCCCCAGGGGAGGGGCCCAGTACTTC.

The CDR3 loop is CASGLLQGSNTEAFF. CDR3 nucleotide sequence: TGTGCTAGTGGTTTGCTCCAGGGGTCGAACACTGAAGCTTTCTTT. The genes are TRBV12-5 and TRBJ1-1; D might be TRBD1 (6 bases). Trimming shortened V by 2 bases and J by 1 base, and 11 bases separated the two germline ends. The germline gives CDR1 LGHNT, CDR2 FRNRAP. CDR3 length: 15 amino acids. The full variable domain, its missing parts supplied by reference TRBV12-5 and TRBJ1-1, is DARVTQTPRHKVTEMGQEVTMRCQPILGHNTVFWYRQTMMQGLELLAYFRNRAPLDDSGMPKDRFSAEMPDATLATLKIQPSEPRDSAVYFCASGLLQGSNTEAFFGQGTRLTVV.